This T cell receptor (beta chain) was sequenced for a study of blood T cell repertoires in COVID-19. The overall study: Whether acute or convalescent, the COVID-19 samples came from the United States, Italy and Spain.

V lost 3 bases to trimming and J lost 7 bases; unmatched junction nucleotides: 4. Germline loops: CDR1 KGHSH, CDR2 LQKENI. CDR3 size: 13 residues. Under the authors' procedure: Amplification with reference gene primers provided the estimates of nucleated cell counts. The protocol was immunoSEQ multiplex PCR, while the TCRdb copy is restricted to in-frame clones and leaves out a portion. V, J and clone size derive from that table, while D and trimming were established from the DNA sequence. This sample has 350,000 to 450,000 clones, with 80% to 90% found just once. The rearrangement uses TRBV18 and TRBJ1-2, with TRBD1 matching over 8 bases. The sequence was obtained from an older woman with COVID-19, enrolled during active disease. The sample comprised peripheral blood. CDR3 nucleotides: TGTGCCAGCTCACCCGGACAGGGCGGTGGCTACACCTTC. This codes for CASSPGQGGGYTF.